The rows below give T cell receptor beta chains drawn from one sample of a study of T cell clonotyping in hematopoietic cell transplantation. Produced via immunoSEQ multiplex PCR; TCRdb's table is partial and in-frame only. Found here are tens of thousands of clones, almost 97% of them singletons; the top ten hold around 1.7%. Sequencing was performed on peripheral blood mononuclear cells, taken before stem cell transplant. These receptors came from a woman aged 50 to 65 with acute myeloid leukemia. Some clones in this sample may be carry-over from other donors' samples. Both conserved end residues are trimmed from each CDR3.

CDR3 protein	CDR3 length	V gene	J gene
ASSLEHSYNEQF	12	TRBV5-4	TRBJ2-1
ASSLEPGSQSPLH	13	TRBV7-3	TRBJ1-6
ASSRRSRTSGSNEQF	15	TRBV14	TRBJ2-1
ASSVPQGADGYT	12	TRBV4-1	TRBJ1-2
ASSLTGKRYGYT	12	TRBV5-6	TRBJ1-2
AISDPGKGGYT	11	TRBV10-3	TRBJ1-2
ASSMTGTNYNEQF	13	TRBV5-1	TRBJ2-1
SAATGGTGNTIY	12	TRBV29-1	TRBJ1-3
ASSFPEAGTNYEQY	14	TRBV7-2	TRBJ2-7
ASSRQASSSYNSPLH	15	TRBV5-1	TRBJ1-6
ASTSTRAGGLNTEAF	15	TRBV27	TRBJ1-1
AWGGGINQPQH	11	TRBV30	TRBJ1-5
ASRSLAGTTDTQY	13	TRBV5-1	TRBJ2-3
SVAPGNVPGELF	12	TRBV29-1	TRBJ2-2